The sequence of this TCR beta chain was determined in a study of T cells in Graves' hyperthyroidism and ophthalmopathy. Ten or more counts support this clonotype. Germline V gene lookup returns CDR1 SQVTM and CDR2 ANQGSEA. V lost 6 bases and J lost 6; bases outside the gene matches: 7. The CDR3 sequence is 13 residues long. The investigators amplified TCR beta CDR3 regions from RNA transcripts. A first-round RT-PCR of the TCR CDR3 used the HTBI primer set. TCRdb processed the multiplex PCR reads anew with MiXCR; each CDR3 protein has one entry. The table lists about 540,000 distinct CDR3 sequences, approximately 44% of them singletons.

The sequenced material came from peripheral blood or thyroid tissue (not recorded which). This chain joins TRBV29-1 and TRBJ2-2; 7 bases map to TRBD1. The sequence derives from a woman younger than 30 with Graves' hyperthyroidism. This CDR3 reads CSVAHQGAGELFF. CDR3 DNA sequence: TGCAGCGTCGCTCATCAGGGGGCCGGGGAGCTGTTTTTT.